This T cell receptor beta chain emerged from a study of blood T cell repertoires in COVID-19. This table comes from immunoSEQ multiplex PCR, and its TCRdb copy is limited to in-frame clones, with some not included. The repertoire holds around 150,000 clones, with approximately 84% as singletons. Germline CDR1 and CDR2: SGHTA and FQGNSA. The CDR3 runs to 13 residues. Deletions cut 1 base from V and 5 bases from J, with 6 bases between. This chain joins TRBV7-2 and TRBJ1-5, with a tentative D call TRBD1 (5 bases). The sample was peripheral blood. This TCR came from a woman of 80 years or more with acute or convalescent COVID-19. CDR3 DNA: TGTGCCAGCAGCTTAGGGGGCGATCAGCCCCAGCATTTT. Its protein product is CASSLGGDQPQHF.